These 26 T cell receptor beta chains were sequenced from one sample in a study of T cell responses to AZD1222 COVID-19 vaccine. The method was immunoSEQ multiplex PCR; TCRdb's version includes in-frame clones alone and lacks a portion of them. The table shows over 130,000 clones, with roughly 90% occurring only once. This specimen consisted of peripheral blood, obtained 28 days after the second AZD1222 dose. These receptor sequences come from an adult who received the AZD1222 COVID-19 vaccine.

In regard to this clone: Other nucleotide sequences in the sample specify the same CDR3. The rearrangement links TRBV5-1 to TRBJ1-1, with 8 positions matching TRBD1. J was trimmed by 1 base and V by 3 bases; bases with no gene match: 2. Germline CDR1 SGHRS, CDR2 YFSETQ. The CDR3 runs to 14 residues. CDR3 DNA sequence: TGCGCCAGCAGCTCAGGACAGGGGAACACTGAAGCTTTCTTT. Amino acid sequence: CASSSGQGNTEAFF.

The chain has TRBV5-1 and TRBJ1-2, with D possibly being TRBD1 (6 bases). The CDR3 consists of 13 residues. Trimming took 0 bases from V and 6 from J, leaving 9 bases between them. Germline V lookup: CDR1 SGHRS, CDR2 YFSETQ. CDR3 residues: CASSLAAGDGYTF. For the CDR3, the DNA is TGCGCCAGCAGCTTGGCGGCAGGGGATGGCTACACCTTC. The entire variable domain, with the rest obtained from reference TRBV5-1 and TRBJ1-2, is as follows: KAGVTQTPRYLIKTRGQQVTLSCSPISGHRSVSWYQQTPGQGLQFLFEYFSETQRNKGNFPGRFSGRQFSNSRSEMNVSTLELGDSALYLCASSLAAGDGYTFGSGTRLTVV.

This chain links TRBV5-4 with TRBJ1-1; D perhaps matches TRBD1 (6 bases). Germline V gene data show CDR1 as SGHNT and CDR2 as YYREEE (reference sequence). V was cut by 3 bases and J by 1 base, with 13 bases left in between. The CDR3 loop spans 15 amino acids. CDR3 in amino acids: CASSSAGVGNTEAFF. The CDR3, as DNA: TGTGCCAGCAGCTCTGCAGGGGTAGGGAACACTGAAGCTTTCTTT. Complete variable domain (other parts from reference TRBV5-4 and TRBJ1-1): ETGVTQSPTHLIKTRGQQVTLRCSSQSGHNTVSWYQQALGQGPQFIFQYYREEENGRGNFPPRFSGLQFPNYSSELNVNALELDDSALYLCASSSAGVGNTEAFFGQGTRLTVV.

The gene calls are TRBV30 and TRBJ2-3; D possibly matches TRBD1 or TRBD2 (6 bases each). The V end was cut by 2 bases, the J end by 10 bases, with 10 bases between. CDR1 is GTSNPN and CDR2 is SVGIG in the germline V gene (reference sequence). The length of the CDR3 is 11 residues. The CDR3 coding sequence is TGTGCCTGGAGTCTAGGGGGGTCGCAGTATTTT. Amino acids: CAWSLGGSQYF.

This clone was counted once. The gene calls are TRBV10-3 and TRBJ1-2, with D possibly TRBD1 on 5 matching bases. V was pared by 11 bases and J by 2 bases, with 18 bases between. The CDR3 sequence is 14 residues long. CDR1 is ENHRY, CDR2 SYGVKD, per germline. This CDR3 reads CASEMGQLNYGYTF. In DNA form, the CDR3 reads TGTGCCTCGGAAATGGGGCAGTTAAACTATGGCTACACCTTC.

The chain joins TRBV7-8 to TRBJ2-4; D uncertain. Trimming took 0 bases from V and 5 from J, leaving 2 bases between them. The germline V gene has CDR1 SGHVS and CDR2 FQNEAQ. The CDR3 spans 12 residues. The CDR3 coding sequence is TGTGCCAGCAGCTTAGCGCAAAACATTCAGTACTTC. It encodes CASSLAQNIQYF.

This chain links TRBV3-1 (or the pseudogene TRBV3-2) with TRBJ2-5, with D hard to call. This CDR3 spans 12 amino acids. V was shortened by 1 base and J by 4 bases, with 4 bases between the two germline ends. Germline-derived CDR1 and CDR2 are LGHDT and YNNKEL (reference sequence). The CDR3 here is CASSQGVETQYF. The CDR3 region has the DNA TGTGCCAGCAGCCAAGGTGTAGAGACCCAGTACTTC.

The rearrangement uses TRBV25-1 and TRBJ1-5; TRBD1 matches 8 bases. CDR1 and CDR2 (germline): MGHDK, SYGVNS. This CDR3 has 14 residues. The V segment lost 6 bases and the J segment 2 bases; nucleotides outside the gene matches: 3. The CDR3 sequence: CASSLTGGNQPQHF. CDR3 nucleotide sequence: TGTGCCAGCAGCCTGACAGGGGGCAATCAGCCCCAGCATTTT.

The count of this clone is one. CDR3 DNA: TGTGCCAGCCTCCTGGGGGGTGAGCAGTTCTTC. Amino acids: CASLLGGEQFF. V gene TRBV2 combines with J gene TRBJ2-1; TRBD2 is a possible D gene (6 bases). Germline CDR1 reads SNHLY; CDR2 reads FYNNEI. This CDR3 has 11 amino acids. The V gene lost 8 bases and the J gene lost 9 bases, with 11 bases spanning the gap.

CDR3 protein: CATSTKLSANEQFF. CDR3 DNA sequence: TGTGCCACCAGCACGAAACTTAGCGCCAATGAGCAGTTCTTC. This sequence joins TRBV15 and TRBJ2-1, with D possibly TRBD2 on 5 matching bases. V lost 4 bases and J lost 6, with 13 bases in between. In germline, CDR1 is LNHNV, CDR2 YYDKDF (reference sequence). The CDR3 is 14 amino acids.

The rearrangement links TRBV28 to TRBJ1-1; unclear D gene. CDR3 length equals 12 residues. Between the trimmed V and J ends, which lost 8 bases and 7 bases, there was a span of 14 bases. Germline V lookup: CDR1 MDHEN, CDR2 SYDVKM. The CDR3 bases are TGTGCCAGCCAGAAAACCCGACGTGAAGCTTTCTTT. This sequence encodes CASQKTRREAFF.

This chain uses TRBV4-1 with TRBJ1-3, with 11 positions matching TRBD1. Germline values: CDR1 MGHRA, CDR2 YSYEKL. This CDR3 has 16 amino acids. After removal of 0 bases from V and 2 bases from J, the junction contained 0 bases not matched to a gene. This CDR3 reads CASSQEGQGAGNTIYF. DNA of the CDR3: TGCGCCAGCAGCCAAGAGGGACAGGGGGCTGGAAACACCATATATTTT.

The chain combines TRBV30 with TRBJ1-6; TRBD1 agrees at 9 bases. The length of the CDR3 is 14 residues. Germline V CDR1 and CDR2: GTSNPN, SVGIG (reference sequence). V trimming: 1 base; J trimming: 9 bases; junction bases outside the gene matches: 4. For the CDR3, the DNA is TGTGCCTGGAGTGCGGACAGGGGAGGTTCACCCCTCCACTTT. Protein sequence: CAWSADRGGSPLHF.

The rearrangement uses TRBV6-6 and TRBJ1-2, with 8 nucleotides matching TRBD1. With V trimmed by 4 bases and J by 7 bases, 8 bases remained unmatched. The CDR3 is made up of 14 amino acids. Germline assignment: CDR1 MNHNY and CDR2 SVGAGI (reference sequence). CDR3 nucleotide sequence: TGTGCCAGCAGTTCTGACAGGGGTTTAGGTGGCTACACCTTC. Translating it yields CASSSDRGLGGYTF.

V is TRBV10-3 and J is TRBJ2-1, with 7 positions matching TRBD1. With V trimmed by 7 bases and J by 6 bases, 9 bases remained unmatched. Germline V gives CDR1 ENHRY, CDR2 SYGVKD. The CDR3 extends over 14 amino acids. As DNA, the CDR3 is TGTGCCATCAAAAATTTAAAGGGGGCCAATGAGCAGTTCTTC. Protein: CAIKNLKGANEQFF.

This clone was seen a single time. V is TRBV19 and J is TRBJ2-5; D unclear. The CDR3 consists of 14 residues. Germline V gene lookup returns CDR1 LNHDA and CDR2 SQIVND (reference sequence). Trimming stripped 0 bases from V and 13 bases from J, with 18 bases between. The CDR3 loop reads CASSIEAPTAIWYF. For the CDR3, the DNA is TGTGCCAGTAGTATAGAAGCCCCAACGGCAATCTGGTACTTC.

The chain couples TRBV5-1 to TRBJ1-5; TRBD1 matches at 10 bases. The germline CDR1 and CDR2 sequences are SGHRS and YFSETQ. V shed 4 bases, J shed 1 base, and the junction held 11 bases outside the gene matches. The CDR3 consists of 18 residues. CDR3 amino acids: CASSPWPGQGTSNQPQHF. CDR3 nucleotides: TGCGCCAGCAGCCCCTGGCCGGGACAGGGGACAAGCAATCAGCCCCAGCATTTT.

The chain has TRBV5-1 and TRBJ2-7; no clear D gene. Trimming shortened V by 1 base and J by 2 bases, and 10 bases separated the two germline ends. Germline loops: CDR1 SGHRS, CDR2 YFSETQ. The CDR3 is made up of 14 amino acids. The CDR3 region is CASSLNLGAYEQYF. The CDR3 region has the DNA TGCGCCAGCAGCTTGAATCTCGGTGCCTACGAGCAGTACTTC.

This chain joins TRBV3-1 (or the pseudogene TRBV3-2) and TRBJ1-3; D gene unclear. The CDR3 runs 16 residues. With 0 bases removed from V and 0 bases from J, the gap between germline ends came to 9 bases. The germline V gene encodes CDR1 LGHDT and CDR2 YNNKEL (reference sequence). CDR3 sequence reads: CASSQDDGISGNTIYF. The CDR3 bases are TGTGCCAGCAGCCAAGACGACGGAATCTCTGGAAACACCATATATTTT.

The chain employs TRBV27 and TRBJ2-2; 8 nucleotides match TRBD1. The CDR3 spans 17 residues. Germline CDR1 is MNHEY and CDR2 is SMNVEV (reference sequence). J gave up 8 bases and V 1 base, and 12 bases lay outside the gene matches. The CDR3 nucleotides are TGTGCCAGCAGTTTATATGAGGGCCCAGGGGGCTTGGGGGAGCTGTTTTTT. It specifies CASSLYEGPGGLGELFF.

The CDR3 spells CASVVGSSPSQGKNIQYF. The CDR3 DNA reads as TGTGCCAGCGTCGTGGGGAGTTCCCCTTCCCAGGGCAAAAACATTCAGTACTTC. This chain joins TRBV5-8 and TRBJ2-4, with D tentatively TRBD1 or TRBD2 (5 bases each). The CDR3 runs 18 residues. V gave up 7 bases and J gave up 3 bases, with 26 bases separating them. Germline CDR1 is SGHTS and CDR2 is YDEGEE.

This clone is a singleton in its sample. This chain connects TRBV5-4 to TRBJ1-1; TRBD1 matches at 7 bases. The CDR3 totals 15 residues. V dropped 4 bases and J dropped 0; count of bases not matched to a gene: 6. CDR1 is SGHNT, CDR2 YYREEE, per germline (reference sequence). The DNA of the CDR3 is TGTGCCAGCAGCCCCAGGGGGGGGGTGAACACTGAAGCTTTCTTT. Amino acids: CASSPRGGVNTEAFF.

The CDR3 sequence: CASSLTNTGELFF. The DNA of the CDR3 is TGTGCCAGCAGCCTAACAAACACCGGGGAGCTGTTTTTT. The chain couples TRBV14 to TRBJ2-2, with D uncertain. The V gene's germline CDR1 is SGHDN and CDR2 FVKESK. This CDR3 has 13 residues. The V end was cut by 4 bases, the J end by 2 bases, with 5 bases between.

The gene calls are TRBV28 and TRBJ1-1; TRBD1 matches at 8 bases. CDR1 is MDHEN, CDR2 SYDVKM, per germline. This CDR3 comprises 14 residues. After removal of 4 bases from V and 2 bases from J, the junction contained 3 bases not matched to a gene. CDR3 nucleotide sequence: TGTGCCAGCAGTTCTGGACAGGGAAACACTGAAGCTTTCTTT. Protein: CASSSGQGNTEAFF.

The chain employs TRBV7-9 and TRBJ2-2; D remains ambiguous. The CDR3 is 18 residues long. CDR1 SEHNR and CDR2 FQNEAQ come from the germline V gene (reference sequence). Trimming stripped 5 bases from V and 4 bases from J, with 23 bases between. CDR3 amino acids: CASSPSGRHPMGTGELFF. In DNA, the CDR3 is TGTGCCAGCAGCCCTAGTGGAAGACACCCTATGGGCACCGGGGAGCTGTTTTTT.

The chain joins TRBV5-5 to TRBJ2-5, with 8 bases matching TRBD1. From germline, CDR1 is SGHKS and CDR2 YYEKEE (reference sequence). The CDR3 is 15 residues long. Trimming took 0 bases from V and 5 from J; bases not matched to a gene: 6. The DNA of the CDR3 is TGTGCCAGCAGCTTGGGGACAGGGTTGGGGGAGACCCAGTACTTC. Amino acids: CASSLGTGLGETQYF.